This T cell receptor (beta chain) comes out of a study of blood T cell repertoires in COVID-19. Across the study: There were acute and convalescent COVID-19 samples, and they came from the United States, Italy and Spain. PBMCs, B-cell-depleted T cells, or T cells provided the cDNA or gDNA that made up the material.

In the original processing: Estimates of nucleated cell counts were drawn from the amplification of reference gene primers. Produced via immunoSEQ multiplex PCR; TCRdb's table is partial and in-frame only. V and J calls and clone size follow that table, whereas D and trimming were derived from the DNA. The sample includes roughly 380,000 clones, 70% to 85% of them seen just once. Input material: peripheral blood. This sequence originates from a human donor with acute or convalescent COVID-19. The donor label of this sample is uncertain.

For the CDR3, the DNA is TGTGCCAGCAGCTTTCAGGGGGCGATCACCGGGGAGCTGTTTTTT. Translated: CASSFQGAITGELFF. The chain recombines TRBV7-9 with TRBJ2-2, with 8 bases that match TRBD1. Per germline, CDR1 SEHNR and CDR2 FQNEAQ (reference sequence). The V segment lost 3 bases and the J segment 4 bases; nucleotides outside the gene matches: 4. This CDR3 is 15 amino acids long.